The 5 T cell receptor beta chains below all came from one sample that was sequenced in a study of shared clonotypes between healthy human individuals. Clones were sequenced by immunoSEQ multiplex PCR, and TCRdb holds only the in-frame ones, with some missing. The repertoire holds roughly 2.2 million clones, with 85% to 95% as singletons. The specimen sequenced was naive CD4+ T cells from PBMCs. Subset defined: CD45RA+ positively selected. The receptors derive from a man aged 18 to 30 in good health. Some clones in this sample may be carry-over from other donors' samples.

The rearrangement joins TRBV7-2 to TRBJ2-5; D remains ambiguous. This CDR3 has 14 residues. Trimming took 2 bases from V and 4 from J, leaving 11 bases between them. The germline CDR1 and CDR2 sequences are SGHTA and FQGNSA. The CDR3, as DNA: TGTGCCAGCAGCTTAACGGTCGGTAGAGAGACCCAGTACTTC. Amino acid sequence: CASSLTVGRETQYF.

This clone was recorded once. The V and J genes are TRBV29-1 and TRBJ2-2; 12 positions agree with TRBD2. V was clipped by 2 bases and J by 1 base; unmatched bases: 11. Germline CDR1 and CDR2: SQVTM and ANQGSEA. This CDR3 comprises 19 residues. The CDR3 protein is CSVEWVPSGREKNTGELFF. DNA for the CDR3: TGCAGCGTTGAATGGGTGCCTAGCGGGAGGGAAAAGAACACCGGGGAGCTGTTTTTT.

J is TRBJ1-3 and V is TRBV11-2, with 8 bases that match TRBD1. The CDR3 totals 14 residues. V shed 8 bases, J shed 4 bases, and the junction held 7 bases outside the gene matches. CDR1 is SGHAT, CDR2 FQNNGV, per germline. The CDR3 reads CASAIGQGGNTIYF. CDR3 DNA: TGTGCCAGCGCTATCGGACAGGGCGGAAACACCATATATTTT. Variable domain in full (rest from reference TRBV11-2 and TRBJ1-3): EAGVAQSPRYKIIEKRQSVAFWCNPISGHATLYWYQQILGQGPKLLIQFQNNGVVDDSQLPKDRFSAERLKGVDSTLKIQPAKLEDSAVYLCASAIGQGGNTIYFGEGSWLTVV.

The rearrangement links TRBV29-1 to TRBJ1-3; TRBD1 aligns across 8 bases. This CDR3 has 15 amino acids. In germline, CDR1 is SQVTM, CDR2 ANQGSEA. J lost 4 bases, V lost 1 base, and 6 bases had no gene match. CDR3 nucleotides: TGCAGCGTTGAAGGACAGGGGCTGAAGGGAAACACCATATATTTT. It codes for CSVEGQGLKGNTIYF.

The genes are TRBV5-1 and TRBJ2-5, with 16 bases lining up with TRBD2. Per the germline V gene, CDR1 is SGHRS and CDR2 is YFSETQ. The CDR3 consists of 18 residues. Trimming took 4 bases from V and 5 from J; bases not matched to a gene: 11. DNA for the CDR3: TGCGCCAGCAGCCCGGGGACTAGCGGGAGGGCCTTGCGGGAGACCCAGTACTTC. Protein: CASSPGTSGRALRETQYF.